Below, one T cell receptor (beta chain) is given with its context. Its antigen is unidentified. Sequence at one end of the junction differs from germline and may be a read error. This sample is drawn from a study of T cells in Graves' hyperthyroidism and ophthalmopathy. A Clinical Activity Score of at least 3, a NOSPECS grade of at least 4 and a duration under 3 months were recorded in the ophthalmopathy patients. Study-level findings and limits: Stable hyperthyroidism was separated from ophthalmopathy by a model based on 13 V-J features.

Germline V gene lookup returns CDR1 MDHEN and CDR2 SYDVKM. The CDR3 sequence is 12 residues long. TCR beta CDR3 regions were amplified from RNA. With the HTBI primer set, the TCR CDR3 went through a first round of RT-PCR. One entry per CDR3 protein results from TCRdb running MiXCR on the multiplex PCR reads. Of about 380,000 distinct CDR3 sequences listed, less than 20% are singletons. The clonotype was recovered from a man aged 18 to 29 with Graves' ophthalmopathy. Input material: blood. This sequence joins TRBV28 and TRBJ1-6; unclear D gene. The CDR3 spells CASRTRNTPLHF. The CDR3 region has the DNA TGTGCCAGCAGGACTCGTAATACACCCCTCCACTTT.